Below are 16 T cell receptor beta chains sequenced from a single sample in a study of blood T cell repertoires in COVID-19. The method was immunoSEQ multiplex PCR; TCRdb's version includes in-frame clones alone and lacks a portion of them. The repertoire holds 200,000 to 250,000 clones, with about 83% as singletons. The specimen was peripheral blood. The receptors come from a man between 45 and 60 years old with acute or convalescent COVID-19.

This sequence joins TRBV19 and TRBJ2-7; perhaps TRBD1 as D (6 bases). CDR3 length equals 14 residues. V was trimmed by 0 bases and J by 1 base, leaving 7 bases between them. Looked up from germline, CDR1 is LNHDA and CDR2 is SQIVND (reference sequence). The CDR3 sequence is CASSIDRGSYEQYF. The CDR3 DNA follows: TGTGCCAGTAGTATAGACAGGGGTTCCTACGAGCAGTACTTC.

V is TRBV20-1 and J is TRBJ2-1; 8 nucleotides match TRBD1. CDR1 and CDR2 (germline): DFQATT, SNEGSKA (reference sequence). This CDR3 has 15 residues. Unmatched junction bases numbered 6, after V lost 3 bases and J lost 2 bases. CDR3 nucleotides: TGCAGTGCTAGTTCGGGCAGGGGGCCCTACAATGAGCAGTTCTTC. Translated: CSASSGRGPYNEQFF.

With respect to this clone: One end of the junction does not line up with germline, which may come from a read error. This rearrangement joins TRBV29-1 to TRBJ2-5, with a weak D call TRBD2 (6 bases). CDR1 and CDR2 from the germline V gene are SQVTM and ANQGSEA. The CDR3 is 12 residues long. The CDR3 DNA is TGCAGCGTTGAAGTGCCCCTCCGGCGGAGGGACTTC. It is translated as CSVEVPLRRRDF.

The genes are TRBV5-6 and TRBJ1-3; a weak D match, TRBD1 (6 bases). The CDR3 covers 15 residues. Trimming stripped 4 bases from V and 0 bases from J, with 11 bases between. Germline values: CDR1 SGHDT, CDR2 YYEEEE. In DNA, the CDR3 is TGTGCCAGCAGCGCCAGGGGCTACTCTGGAAACACCATATATTTT. Translating gives CASSARGYSGNTIYF.

The J gene is TRBJ2-7, the V gene TRBV5-8; 10 nucleotides align to TRBD2. V gave up 2 bases and J gave up 4 bases; unmatched junction bases: 6. The CDR3 length is 15 residues. Germline V lookup: CDR1 SGHTS, CDR2 YDEGEE. For the CDR3, the DNA is TGTGCCAGCAGCTTATCGCTAGCGGGAGAGTACGAGCAGTACTTC. This translates into CASSLSLAGEYEQYF.

The chain is built from TRBV29-1 and TRBJ2-7, with TRBD1 matching 8 bases. J lost 7 bases, V lost 3 bases, and 8 bases had no gene match. Germline V gene data show CDR1 as SQVTM and CDR2 as ANQGSEA. The CDR3 extends over 13 amino acids. Here the CDR3 reads CSVEWQGAGEQYF. DNA for the CDR3: TGCAGCGTTGAGTGGCAGGGGGCGGGTGAGCAGTACTTC.

V usage is TRBV6-5 and J usage is TRBJ2-2; maybe TRBD1 (8 bases). The CDR3 extends over 14 amino acids. The germline gives CDR1 MNHEY, CDR2 SVGAGI. The germline V and J ends were trimmed by 7 bases and 7 bases, with 16 bases remaining between them. CDR3 coding DNA: TGTGCCAGCAAGGCGGACAGGGAGGGCGGGGAGCTGTTTTTT. Protein product: CASKADREGGELFF.

This chain connects TRBV7-9 to TRBJ1-5; a possible D gene is TRBD1 (5 bases). Trimming pared 1 base from V and 7 bases from J, leaving 11 bases between. Germline V gene lookup returns CDR1 SEHNR and CDR2 FQNEAQ (reference sequence). The CDR3 contains 14 residues. Here the CDR3 DNA reads TGTGCCAGCAGCTTAGAGTCAGGGAGGCAGCCCCAGCATTTT. It specifies CASSLESGRQPQHF.

Concerning this clone itself: The same CDR3 arises from other DNA sequences in this sample as well. The CDR3 here is CASSYSGQGSYEQYF. CDR3 bases: TGTGCCAGCAGTTACTCGGGTCAGGGTTCCTACGAGCAGTACTTC. V usage is TRBV6-5 and J usage is TRBJ2-7; D may be TRBD1 (5 bases). The CDR3 is 15 amino acids. Germline values: CDR1 MNHEY, CDR2 SVGAGI. V lost 0 bases to trimming and J lost 1 base, with 10 bases between them.

Comments on this clone: The same CDR3 is also encoded by other DNA sequences in this sample. The V and J genes are TRBV18 and TRBJ1-6; D call uncertain. Germline CDR1 and CDR2: KGHSH and LQKENI. Trimming removed 2 bases at V and 8 bases at J, with 10 bases between. The CDR3 contains 14 residues. This CDR3 reads CASSPGGFDSPLHF. The DNA of the CDR3 is TGTGCCAGCTCACCAGGAGGGTTTGATTCACCCCTCCACTTT.

The rearrangement uses TRBV11-2 and TRBJ1-1; the match to TRBD1 covers 7 bases. This CDR3 has 15 residues. The V gene's germline CDR1 is SGHAT and CDR2 FQNNGV. Losses at the gene ends were 5 bases for V and 10 bases for J; bases not matched to a gene: 16. The CDR3 reads CASSKPATGVNLAFF. Written as DNA, the CDR3 is TGTGCCAGCAGCAAACCGGCAACAGGGGTTAATTTAGCTTTCTTT.

This clone was detected once. The rearrangement uses TRBV6-5 and TRBJ1-5; D gene uncertain. V lost 0 bases, J lost 1 base, and 7 bases lay in between. Germline CDR1 MNHEY, CDR2 SVGAGI. This CDR3 has 15 amino acids. The DNA for the CDR3 is TGTGCCAGCAGTTACTCGTTTACAAGCAATCAGCCCCAGCATTTT. The encoded protein is CASSYSFTSNQPQHF.

The chain is built from TRBV18 and TRBJ2-1; 8 nucleotides align to TRBD1. V lost 3 bases and J lost 3; bases outside the gene matches: 1. CDR1 and CDR2 (germline): KGHSH, LQKENI. This CDR3 is 14 amino acids long. The CDR3 here is CASSPGQDYNEQFF. The CDR3, as DNA: TGTGCCAGCTCACCGGGACAGGACTACAATGAGCAGTTCTTC.

V usage is TRBV27 and J usage is TRBJ2-5, with D perhaps matching TRBD2 (5 bases). The V and J ends lost 4 bases and 0 bases respectively, with 15 bases between them. Germline CDR1 MNHEY, CDR2 SMNVEV (reference sequence). The CDR3 has 16 amino acids. CDR3 DNA: TGTGCCAGCAGTTCGGTGGACTCCCAATACCAAGAGACCCAGTACTTC. Its translation is CASSSVDSQYQETQYF.

The rearrangement uses TRBV24-1 and TRBJ2-3; possible D gene TRBD2, 5 bases. The V gene lost 8 bases and the J gene lost 4 bases, with 21 bases spanning the gap. CDR3 length equals 16 residues. CDR1 is KGHDR, CDR2 SFDVKD, per germline. The CDR3 loop is CATNGRSAEAADTQYF. CDR3 coding DNA: TGTGCCACCAACGGGCGGTCGGCGGAGGCGGCAGATACGCAGTATTTT.

The gene calls are TRBV28 and TRBJ2-5; 7 bases agree with TRBD1. Germline V gene lookup returns CDR1 MDHEN and CDR2 SYDVKM. This CDR3 has 14 residues. The V gene end was trimmed by 2 bases and the J gene end by 5 bases; junction bases not matched to a gene: 5. The DNA for the CDR3 is TGTGCCAGCAGTTTACCAGGGGGTGGGGAGACCCAGTACTTC. Translation: CASSLPGGGETQYF.